The clone carrying this TCR beta chain has a single count. Its antigen is currently unknown. This entry is derived from a study of cytomegalovirus exposure and HLA in healthy donors. In the study overall: Unique TCRs numbering around 85 million, obtained from HLA-typed donors, made up an early data release.

The study ran its PCR with 60 Vbeta and 13 Jbeta primers. TCRdb's table, derived via immunoSEQ multiplex PCR, lists solely in-frame clones and lacks some. Of 90,000 to 130,000 clones in the sample, roughly 80% were seen once. Germline V gene sequence: CDR1 PRHDT, CDR2 FYEKMQ (reference sequence). There are 14 residues in the CDR3. The junction had 5 bases not matched to a gene; V was cut back by 5 bases and J by 2 bases. Findings and caveats of the study: In vitro data verified a few CMV-associated chains as specific for CMV antigens. Another analysis was done later, and it associated 16,951 TCR beta sequences with HLA alleles at 0.05 false discovery rate.

The source material was PBMCs. The sequence derives from a man between 25 and 39 years old in good health and CMV-seropositive. The chain couples TRBV13 to TRBJ1-1, with 7 bases matching TRBD1. The DNA for the CDR3 is TGTGCCAGCAGCGAGGGACAGTACAACACTGAAGCTTTCTTT. Residues: CASSEGQYNTEAFF.